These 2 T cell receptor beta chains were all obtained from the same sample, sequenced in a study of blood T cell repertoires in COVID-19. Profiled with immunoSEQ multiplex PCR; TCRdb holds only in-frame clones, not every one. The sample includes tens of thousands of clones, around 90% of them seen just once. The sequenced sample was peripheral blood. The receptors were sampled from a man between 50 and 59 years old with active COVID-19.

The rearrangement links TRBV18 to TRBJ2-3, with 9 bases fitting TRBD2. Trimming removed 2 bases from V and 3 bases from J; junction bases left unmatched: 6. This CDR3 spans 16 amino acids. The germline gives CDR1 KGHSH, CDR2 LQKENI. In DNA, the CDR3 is TGTGCCAGCTCACCAGGGTCTAGCGGGGTGACAGATACGCAGTATTTT. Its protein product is CASSPGSSGVTDTQYF.

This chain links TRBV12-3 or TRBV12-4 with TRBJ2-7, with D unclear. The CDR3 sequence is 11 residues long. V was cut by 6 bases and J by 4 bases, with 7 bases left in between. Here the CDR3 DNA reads TGTGCCAGCAGCCCCTCGTACGAGCAGTACTTC. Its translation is CASSPSYEQYF.